These 20 T cell receptor beta chains were sequenced from one sample in a study of cytomegalovirus exposure and HLA in healthy donors. Vbeta (60) and Jbeta (13) primers were used in the PCR. The table came from immunoSEQ multiplex PCR; TCRdb's copy has only in-frame clones and leaves some out. This sample has about 170,000 clones, with about 81% found just once. Sequencing was done on a sample of PBMCs. These receptor sequences come from a girl aged 2-10 years in good health and CMV-seropositive.

The rearrangement joins TRBV10-3 to TRBJ1-1; D might be TRBD1 (5 bases). The CDR3 sequence is 12 residues long. The germline V and J ends were trimmed by 5 bases and 8 bases, with 12 bases remaining between them. Looked up from germline, CDR1 is ENHRY and CDR2 is SYGVKD. CDR3 sequence reads: CAISYDGAEAFF. The CDR3 DNA is TGTGCCATCAGTTATGATGGGGCAGAAGCTTTCTTT.

The CDR3: CASSYSLVRNTIYF. CDR3 nucleotides: TGTGCCAGCAGTTACTCACTCGTGAGAAACACCATATATTTT. The chain employs TRBV6-5 and TRBJ1-3; no firm D call. This CDR3 comprises 14 residues. Germline V CDR1 and CDR2: MNHEY, SVGAGI. Trimming removed 0 bases at V and 5 bases at J, with 8 bases between.

This chain connects TRBV30 to TRBJ2-7; 11 bases map to TRBD2. V trimming: 5 bases; J trimming: 5 bases; junction bases outside the gene matches: 23. The CDR3 spans 19 residues. Germline V gene sequence: CDR1 GTSNPN, CDR2 SVGIG (reference sequence). CDR3 protein: CAWDRLSGRAIQGVDEQYF. CDR3 DNA: TGTGCCTGGGACAGACTTAGCGGGAGGGCCATCCAGGGGGTGGACGAGCAGTACTTC.

This chain links TRBV27 with TRBJ2-5; 14 bases map to TRBD2. The CDR3 contains 24 residues. The ends lost 3 bases at V and 1 base at J; junction bases unmatched: 25. Germline V gene lookup returns CDR1 MNHEY and CDR2 SMNVEV (reference sequence). The CDR3, as DNA: TGTGCCAGCAGTTTGGGGAGTTTGGGGAGGATTGGGACTAGCGGGAGTGGGGGCCAAGAGACCCAGTACTTC. Translation gives CASSLGSLGRIGTSGSGGQETQYF.

This clone was seen only a few times. The chain is built from TRBV6-5 and TRBJ2-1, with a weak D call TRBD1 (5 bases). Trimming removed 5 bases at V and 14 bases at J, with 19 bases between. The germline gives CDR1 MNHEY, CDR2 SVGAGI. CDR3 length: 13 amino acids. CDR3 protein: CASSLKGDRIKFF. CDR3 nucleotides: TGTGCCAGCAGTCTAAAGGGTGACAGAATTAAGTTCTTC.

This chain links TRBV30 with TRBJ1-3; TRBD1 matches 8 bases. CDR1 is GTSNPN, CDR2 SVGIG, per germline (reference sequence). The CDR3 covers 14 residues. V dropped 7 bases and J dropped 1; count of bases not matched to a gene: 6. The CDR3 is CASLGQGSGNTIYF. The CDR3 region has the DNA TGTGCCTCCCTCGGACAGGGTTCTGGAAACACCATATATTTT.

The chain uses TRBV7-9 and TRBJ2-1; 9 bases map to TRBD2. Trimming took 3 bases from V and 10 from J; bases not matched to a gene: 4. This CDR3 contains 13 residues. Looked up from germline, CDR1 is SEHNR and CDR2 is FQNEAQ (reference sequence). The CDR3 reads CASSFFAGGEQFF. CDR3 sequence (DNA): TGTGCCAGCAGCTTTTTCGCGGGAGGGGAGCAGTTCTTC.

The chain links TRBV30 to TRBJ2-5; the match to TRBD2 covers 9 bases. J gave up 5 bases and V 7 bases, and 14 bases lay outside the gene matches. CDR1 is GTSNPN and CDR2 is SVGIG in the germline V gene (reference sequence). The CDR3 sequence is 15 residues long. This CDR3 reads CAFAGGGGSWETQYF. The CDR3, as DNA: TGTGCCTTTGCGGGAGGGGGTGGTTCGTGGGAGACCCAGTACTTC.

The chain carries TRBV28 and TRBJ1-2; D gene uncertain. This CDR3 is built from 14 residues. The V end was cut by 5 bases, the J end by 8 bases, with 18 bases between. Germline loops: CDR1 MDHEN, CDR2 SYDVKM. Here the CDR3 DNA reads TGTGCCAGCAGTCCGGGCGACGAGGGCTGGGGCTACACCTTC. Translated, it gives CASSPGDEGWGYTF.

In this sample, this clone turned up once. The V gene is TRBV28, the J gene TRBJ2-1, with D perhaps TRBD2 (7 bases). Trimming stripped 7 bases from V and 5 bases from J, with 18 bases between. This CDR3 spans 15 amino acids. Germline CDR1 is MDHEN and CDR2 is SYDVKM. CDR3 residues: CASTSRGEGDNEQFF. The DNA of the CDR3 is TGTGCCAGCACCTCGAGGGGGGAGGGAGACAATGAGCAGTTCTTC.

This rearrangement joins TRBV28 to TRBJ1-5; D ambiguous. The CDR3 is 14 residues long. Germline V lookup: CDR1 MDHEN, CDR2 SYDVKM. V was clipped by 2 bases and J by 3 bases, with 8 bases between them. CDR3 in amino acids: CASSLSGLNQPQHF. The CDR3 bases are TGTGCCAGCAGTTTAAGTGGGCTCAATCAGCCCCAGCATTTT.

V and J are TRBV7-9 and TRBJ1-3; D perhaps matches TRBD1 (6 bases). The CDR3 length is 15 residues. Germline-derived CDR1 and CDR2 are SEHNR and FQNEAQ (reference sequence). The V end was cut by 5 bases, the J end by 4 bases, with 15 bases between. The CDR3 DNA is TGTGCCAGCAGCCTCGGGGGGCTTGAGGGAAACACCATATATTTT. This gives the protein CASSLGGLEGNTIYF.

CDR3 sequence: CASSPTSGQETQYF. In nucleotides, the CDR3 is TGTGCCAGTAGTCCCACTAGCGGTCAAGAGACCCAGTACTTC. This rearrangement joins TRBV19 to TRBJ2-5; 8 nucleotides align to TRBD2. The CDR3 is 14 amino acids. Trimming took 5 bases from V and 2 from J; bases not matched to a gene: 4. In germline, CDR1 is LNHDA, CDR2 SQIVND (reference sequence).

The rearrangement joins TRBV28 to TRBJ2-3, with TRBD2 identical over 14 bases. The CDR3 contains 18 residues. Trimming removed 5 bases from V and 1 base from J; junction bases left unmatched: 8. The germline V gene encodes CDR1 MDHEN and CDR2 SYDVKM. CDR3 residues: CASSRLAGGLKGTDTQYF. CDR3 in DNA: TGTGCCAGCAGTAGACTAGCGGGAGGGCTTAAGGGCACAGATACGCAGTATTTT.

The gene calls are TRBV15 and TRBJ2-3, with 7 bases that match TRBD2. Losses at the gene ends were 0 bases for V and 1 base for J; bases not matched to a gene: 7. Germline V lookup: CDR1 LNHNV, CDR2 YYDKDF (reference sequence). The CDR3 contains 17 residues. DNA for the CDR3: TGTGCCACCAGCAGAGATCGGTGGGAGGGCCGCACAGATACGCAGTATTTT. Translating gives CATSRDRWEGRTDTQYF. Drawing the rest from reference TRBV15 and TRBJ2-3, the complete variable domain is DAMVIQNPRYQVTQFGKPVTLSCSQTLNHNVMYWYQQKSSQAPKLLFHYYDKDFNNEADTPDNFQSRRPNTSFCFLDIRSPGLGDTAMYLCATSRDRWEGRTDTQYFGPGTRLTVL.

This clone was seen more than once but under ten times. The chain links TRBV27 to TRBJ1-2; D call uncertain. The CDR3 spans 10 residues. Germline V lookup: CDR1 MNHEY, CDR2 SMNVEV (reference sequence). The germline V and J ends were trimmed by 7 bases and 8 bases, with 8 bases remaining between them. This chain's CDR3 is CASTPMGYTF. Here the CDR3 DNA reads TGTGCCAGCACCCCTATGGGCTACACCTTC.

This rearrangement joins TRBV7-8 to TRBJ2-7, with TRBD2 matching 12 bases. CDR1 and CDR2 (germline): SGHVS, FQNEAQ. The CDR3 extends over 15 amino acids. V dropped 0 bases and J dropped 9; count of bases not matched to a gene: 6. Here the CDR3 DNA reads TGTGCCAGCAGCTTAGCTTCTGCTAGCGGGAGGGTGCAGTACTTC. It specifies CASSLASASGRVQYF.

The rearrangement uses TRBV5-4 and TRBJ1-1, with D maybe TRBD1 (6 bases). V lost 3 bases to trimming and J lost 4 bases, with 16 bases between them. This CDR3 contains 15 residues. Per the germline V gene, CDR1 is SGHNT and CDR2 is YYREEE (reference sequence). The CDR3 here is CASSSFRGKGTEAFF. The CDR3 nucleotides are TGTGCCAGCAGCTCCTTCAGGGGAAAGGGCACTGAAGCTTTCTTT.

The chain uses TRBV6-5 and TRBJ2-3, with D hard to call. The CDR3 sequence is 14 residues long. Between the trimmed V and J ends, which lost 6 bases and 4 bases, there was a span of 14 bases. Germline V lookup: CDR1 MNHEY, CDR2 SVGAGI. CDR3 in amino acids: CASSPIKPADTQYF. CDR3 DNA sequence: TGTGCCAGCAGCCCCATAAAGCCGGCAGATACGCAGTATTTT.

J is TRBJ2-4 and V is TRBV18; TRBD2 aligns across 12 bases. The V and J ends lost 3 bases and 3 bases, in that order; junction bases with no gene match: 18. The CDR3 has 21 amino acids. CDR1 is KGHSH, CDR2 LQKENI, per germline. This CDR3 is CASSPGLAGGLPSISKNIQYF. For the CDR3, the DNA is TGTGCCAGCTCACCGGGCCTAGCGGGAGGGCTTCCTTCTATTAGCAAAAACATTCAGTACTTC.